The clone carrying this TCR beta chain was seen just once. This sample was taken from a study of follicular helper T cells after annual influenza vaccination. The time point is: 2015-2016 season, 7 days after influenza vaccination. Excluded were substance abuse, HIV/AIDS, active cancer, immunomodulatory drugs and active illness. TCRB sequencing was done at Survey resolution level. Generated by immunoSEQ multiplex PCR, the TCRdb table keeps only in-frame clones and is missing some. The profile shows almost 7,000 clones, roughly 84% of them singletons. The V segment lost 2 bases and the J segment 0 bases; nucleotides outside the gene matches: 5. CDR1 and CDR2 from the germline V gene are MNHEY and SVGAGI. CDR3 length equals 16 residues.

The chain links TRBV6-5 to TRBJ2-7, with 9 bases aligning to TRBD2. Specimen: CXCR5- memory CD4+ T cells sorted from blood, collected 7 days after influenza vaccination. The source of this sequence is an adult who received the influenza vaccine. This chain's CDR3 is CASSYGVTSGSYEQYF. CDR3 nucleotide sequence: TGTGCCAGCAGTTACGGGGTGACTAGCGGCTCCTACGAGCAGTACTTC.